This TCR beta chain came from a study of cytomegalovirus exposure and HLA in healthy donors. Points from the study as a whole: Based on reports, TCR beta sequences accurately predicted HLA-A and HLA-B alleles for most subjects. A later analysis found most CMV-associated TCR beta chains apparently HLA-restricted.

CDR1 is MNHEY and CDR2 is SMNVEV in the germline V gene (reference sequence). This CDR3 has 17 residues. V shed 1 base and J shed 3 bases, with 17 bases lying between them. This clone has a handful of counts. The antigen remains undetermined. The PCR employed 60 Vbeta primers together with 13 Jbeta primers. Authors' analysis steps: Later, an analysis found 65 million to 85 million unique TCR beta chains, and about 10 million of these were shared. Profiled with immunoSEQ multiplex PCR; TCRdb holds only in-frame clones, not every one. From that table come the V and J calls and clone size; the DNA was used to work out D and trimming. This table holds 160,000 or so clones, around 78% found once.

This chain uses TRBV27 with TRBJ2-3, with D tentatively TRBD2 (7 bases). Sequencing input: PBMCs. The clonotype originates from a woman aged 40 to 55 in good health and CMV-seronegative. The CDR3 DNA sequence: TGTGCCAGCAGTTTATACTGGGGGGGCGTAGAAACAGATACGCAGTATTTT. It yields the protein CASSLYWGGVETDTQYF.